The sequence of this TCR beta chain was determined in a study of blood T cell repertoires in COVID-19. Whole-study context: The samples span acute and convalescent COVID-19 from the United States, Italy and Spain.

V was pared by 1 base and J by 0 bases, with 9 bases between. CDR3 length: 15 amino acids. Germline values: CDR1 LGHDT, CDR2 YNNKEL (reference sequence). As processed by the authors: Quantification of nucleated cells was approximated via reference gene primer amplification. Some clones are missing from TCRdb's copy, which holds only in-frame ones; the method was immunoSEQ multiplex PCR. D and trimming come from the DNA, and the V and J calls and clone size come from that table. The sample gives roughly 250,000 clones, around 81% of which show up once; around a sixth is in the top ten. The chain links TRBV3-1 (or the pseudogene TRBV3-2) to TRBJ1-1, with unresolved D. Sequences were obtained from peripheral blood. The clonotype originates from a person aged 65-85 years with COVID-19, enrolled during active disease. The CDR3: CASSQGGSVNTEAFF. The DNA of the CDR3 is TGTGCCAGCAGCCAAGGAGGATCGGTGAACACTGAAGCTTTCTTT.